This T cell receptor beta chain came from a study of cytomegalovirus exposure and HLA in healthy donors. Amplification used 60 Vbeta primers and 13 Jbeta primers. Assay: immunoSEQ multiplex PCR; the TCRdb copy retains only in-frame clones and omits some. The profile shows 95,000 to 150,000 clones, approximately 78% of them singletons. The origin of this receptor is a man aged 25-45 years in good health and CMV-seropositive. The sample taken for sequencing was PBMCs.

The DNA for the CDR3 is TGTGCCAGTAGGACCCAGGGCGGAAACACCGGGGAGCTGTTTTTT. This sequence encodes CASRTQGGNTGELFF. The chain uses TRBV19 and TRBJ2-2; perhaps TRBD1 as D (5 bases). This CDR3 has 15 residues. Trimming cost V 6 bases and J 2 bases, with 13 bases left between them. Germline V gives CDR1 LNHDA, CDR2 SQIVND (reference sequence).